This is a list of T cell receptor beta chains from one sample in a study of beta chain features in type 1 diabetes. Assay: immunoSEQ multiplex PCR; the TCRdb copy retains only in-frame clones and omits some. The table lists roughly 230,000 clones, 9% to 10% of them singletons, with under 0.035% in the top ten. The sequencing sample was made of naive CD4+ T cells from blood. These receptors were taken from a woman aged 18-30 years in good health. The CDR3 runs from the conserved cysteine through the conserved F or W. A D gene is named only where the DNA matches it firmly. Only part of the rows carry a size: once, few, many, or a class if the clone is expanded.

clone size	V gene	J gene	D gene	CDR3 protein	CDR3 DNA
few	TRBV28	TRBJ1-1	-	CASSSNRDLNTEAFF	TGTGCCAGCAGTTCCAACAGGGATTTGAACACTGAAGCTTTCTTT
few	TRBV5-4	TRBJ2-3	TRBD2	CASSSGTSGSFSTDTQYF	TGTGCCAGCAGCTCAGGGACTAGCGGGAGTTTTAGCACAGATACGCAGTATTTT
few	TRBV4-1	TRBJ2-2	-	CASSPRDTTNTGELFF	TGCGCCAGCAGCCCCCGGGACACAACGAACACCGGGGAGCTGTTTTTT
-	TRBV4-2	TRBJ1-5	-	CASSQGGPPSGQPQHF	TGTGCCAGCAGCCAAGGAGGTCCTCCTTCGGGTCAGCCCCAGCATTTT
few	TRBV2	TRBJ2-7	-	CASSDRDNSYEQYF	TGTGCCAGCAGTGACCGGGACAACTCCTACGAGCAGTACTTC
-	TRBV30	TRBJ1-5	-	CAWSVTRQHNQPQHF	TGTGCCTGGAGTGTAACGAGGCAGCACAATCAGCCCCAGCATTTT
-	TRBV5-1	TRBJ2-5	TRBD2	CASSRTRLAGEQETQYF	TGCGCCAGCAGTCGAACACGACTAGCGGGGGAACAAGAGACCCAGTACTTC
few	TRBV4-1	TRBJ2-3	TRBD2	CASSQGLAGGTDTQYF	TGCGCCAGCAGCCAGGGACTAGCGGGGGGAACAGATACGCAGTATTTT
-	TRBV29-1	TRBJ2-7	TRBD1	CSVARVNRGLRYEQYF	TGCAGCGTGGCGAGAGTCAACAGGGGGCTTAGGTACGAGCAGTACTTC
many	TRBV29-1	TRBJ2-1	TRBD2	CSAALAGGYNEQFF	TGCAGCGCCGCGCTAGCGGGAGGCTACAATGAGCAGTTCTTC
few	TRBV2	TRBJ2-7	TRBD1	CASRLTGGGSEQYF	TGTGCCAGCAGACTTACAGGGGGCGGCTCCGAGCAGTACTTC
few	TRBV27	TRBJ1-2	TRBD1	CASSPSGGPYGYTF	TGTGCCAGCAGTCCGTCAGGGGGGCCCTATGGCTACACCTTC
few	TRBV18	TRBJ1-4	TRBD1	CASSQDQGALNEKLFF	TGTGCCAGCTCTCAAGATCAGGGGGCCTTAAATGAAAAACTGTTTTTT
once	TRBV7-7	TRBJ2-5	TRBD2	CASSWVAGDQETQYF	TGTGCCAGCAGCTGGGTAGCGGGAGACCAAGAGACCCAGTACTTC
-	TRBV9	TRBJ2-3	-	CASSVERPGVNPSTDTQYF	TGTGCCAGCAGCGTAGAAAGGCCCGGGGTTAACCCTAGCACAGATACGCAGTATTTT
-	TRBV9	TRBJ2-1	-	CASSVPRVGGGSYNEQFF	TGTGCCAGCAGCGTACCCAGAGTTGGCGGCGGCTCCTACAATGAGCAGTTCTTC
few	TRBV28	TRBJ2-5	-	CASSGAGIEETQYF	TGTGCCAGCAGTGGAGCAGGGATTGAAGAGACCCAGTACTTC
few	TRBV18	TRBJ2-7	TRBD1	CASSPPGQVTYEQYF	TGTGCCAGCTCACCACCGGGACAGGTGACCTACGAGCAGTACTTC
few	TRBV18	TRBJ1-1	-	CASSPPGARLLNTEAFF	TGTGCCAGCTCACCTCCAGGGGCCCGATTGTTGAACACTGAAGCTTTCTTT
many	TRBV9	TRBJ2-5	TRBD2	CASSVRGEGTQYF	TGTGCCAGCAGCGTTCGGGGGGAAGGGACCCAGTACTTC
few	TRBV5-6	TRBJ2-7	TRBD1	CASSLDRDRDYEQYF	TGTGCCAGCAGCCTTGACCGGGACAGGGACTACGAGCAGTACTTC
-	TRBV7-2	TRBJ1-1	-	CASSWGLREAFF	TGTGCCAGCAGCTGGGGCTTGAGGGAAGCTTTCTTT
-	TRBV4-1	TRBJ1-6	-	CASSQGSSYNSPLHF	TGCGCCAGCAGCCAAGGTAGCTCCTATAATTCACCCCTCCACTTT
few	TRBV2	TRBJ2-3	-	CASSERTTARGGTDTQYF	TGTGCCAGCAGTGAAAGAACAACGGCGCGGGGAGGCACAGATACGCAGTATTTT
-	TRBV9	TRBJ1-1	-	CASSVGAEAFF	TGTGCCAGCAGCGTAGGCGCCGAAGCTTTCTTT
-	TRBV11-1	TRBJ2-5	TRBD1	CASSQGQGGTQYF	TGTGCCAGCAGCCAGGGACAGGGTGGGACCCAGTACTTC
few	TRBV7-9	TRBJ1-6	-	CASSPTLGLSYNSPLHF	TGTGCCAGCAGCCCCACCCTGGGGCTCTCCTATAATTCACCCCTCCACTTT
-	TRBV11-2	TRBJ2-5	TRBD2	CASSPLLGGAETQYF	TGTGCCAGCAGCCCATTGCTCGGGGGGGCGGAGACCCAGTACTTC
-	TRBV9	TRBJ2-5	TRBD1	CASSLRTGQETQYF	TGTGCCAGCAGCCTTCGGACAGGGCAAGAGACCCAGTACTTC
-	TRBV9	TRBJ2-1	-	CASSVASSWGTNEQFF	TGTGCCAGCAGCGTAGCCTCTAGCTGGGGTACCAATGAGCAGTTCTTC
-	TRBV30	TRBJ2-5	TRBD2	CAWSVLAAPGGQYF	TGTGCCTGGAGTGTACTAGCGGCCCCCGGGGGCCAGTACTTC
few	TRBV5-1	TRBJ2-2	-	CASSFPSRSGELFF	TGCGCCAGCAGCTTCCCCTCGAGGTCCGGGGAGCTGTTTTTT
few	TRBV6-5	TRBJ2-5	TRBD1	CASSYQGGGETQYF	TGTGCCAGCAGTTACCAAGGGGGCGGGGAGACCCAGTACTTC
few	TRBV19	TRBJ2-5	-	CASSIGRETQYF	TGTGCCAGTAGTATAGGTCGGGAGACCCAGTACTTC
few	TRBV6-6	TRBJ1-1	-	CASSYSAGWGTEAFF	TGTGCCAGCAGTTACTCGGCGGGCTGGGGCACTGAAGCTTTCTTT
few	TRBV10-3	TRBJ2-1	-	CAISDPGNRVPFEQFF	TGTGCCATCAGTGACCCCGGGAATAGAGTTCCATTTGAGCAGTTCTTC
few	TRBV28	TRBJ2-7	TRBD1	CASTLGTGPYEQYF	TGTGCCAGCACCCTAGGGACAGGACCTTACGAGCAGTACTTC
few	TRBV30	TRBJ2-5	-	CAWNRGLQETQYF	TGTGCCTGGAACAGAGGGCTCCAAGAGACCCAGTACTTC
few	TRBV7-8	TRBJ2-3	TRBD2	CASRQGLVWGGNTTDTQYF	TGTGCCAGCAGACAAGGACTAGTTTGGGGGGGGAACACCACAGATACGCAGTATTTT
many	TRBV29-1	TRBJ2-7	TRBD1	CSVLGTGAEQYF	TGCAGCGTTTTAGGGACAGGGGCCGAGCAGTACTTC